The 14 T cell receptor beta chains reported below all come from one sample, sequenced in a study of STAT5B mutations in CD4+ large granular lymphocyte leukemia. TCRdb's copy holds only in-frame clones and misses some; the assay was immunoSEQ multiplex PCR. The table records 30,000 to 40,000 clones, roughly 65% of them present only once. The specimen was CD4+ T cells from blood buffy coats. These TCRs come from a human donor in good health.

V and J are TRBV6-1 and TRBJ1-4; D is uncertain. CDR1 and CDR2 from the germline V gene are MNHNS and SASEGT. Deletions cut 2 bases from V and 3 bases from J, with 13 bases between. The CDR3 covers 16 residues. The CDR3 here is CASSERPIRSNEKLFF. The CDR3 bases are TGTGCCAGCAGTGAACGACCGATAAGATCTAATGAAAAACTGTTTTTT.

This clone was counted a single time. The chain links TRBV9 to TRBJ2-7; 9 bases agree with TRBD1. The CDR3 runs to 15 residues. Germline assignment: CDR1 SGDLS and CDR2 YYNGEE. The junction had 5 bases not matched to a gene; V was cut back by 4 bases and J by 0 bases. In nucleotides, the CDR3 is TGTGCCAGCAGCACAGGACAGGGGCCCTCCTACGAGCAGTACTTC. Its translation is CASSTGQGPSYEQYF. Full variable domain (outside the CDR3, taken from reference TRBV9 and TRBJ2-7): DSGVTQTPKHLITATGQRVTLRCSPRSGDLSVYWYQQSLDQGLQFLIQYYNGEERAKGNILERFSAQQFPDLHSELNLSSLELGDSALYFCASSTGQGPSYEQYFGPGTRLTVT.

This chain uses TRBV19 with TRBJ1-4, with TRBD1 identical over 8 bases. This CDR3 has 13 amino acids. Germline V CDR1 and CDR2: LNHDA, SQIVND (reference sequence). Unmatched junction bases numbered 7, after V lost 8 bases and J lost 8 bases. The CDR3 loop reads CASHGQGGEKLFF. The CDR3 coding sequence is TGTGCCAGTCACGGACAGGGTGGCGAAAAACTGTTTTTT.

The chain links TRBV30 to TRBJ1-6, with D maybe TRBD1 (5 bases). V was trimmed by 1 base and J by 7 bases, leaving 17 bases between them. Looked up from germline, CDR1 is GTSNPN and CDR2 is SVGIG (reference sequence). The CDR3 runs 16 residues. CDR3 nucleotides: TGTGCCTGGAGTGCTAGCTTACGGGGCGCGAATTCACCCCTCCACTTT. As protein: CAWSASLRGANSPLHF. The variable domain in full, completed from reference TRBV30 and TRBJ1-6, reads SQTIHQWPATLVQPVGSPLSLECTVEGTSNPNLYWYRQAAGRGLQLLFYSVGIGQISSEVPQNLSASRPQDRQFILSSKKLLLSDSGFYLCAWSASLRGANSPLHFGNGTRLTVT.

The chain recombines TRBV30 with TRBJ1-1; 7 bases are shared with TRBD1. Looked up from germline, CDR1 is GTSNPN and CDR2 is SVGIG (reference sequence). Trimming removed 1 base from V and 8 bases from J; junction bases left unmatched: 10. The CDR3 loop spans 14 amino acids. The CDR3 nucleotides read TGTGCCTGGAGTGGCGGCAGGGGGAGCCCAGAAGCTTTCTTT. Encoded protein: CAWSGGRGSPEAFF.

This clone has just a few counts. The V call is TRBV30, the J call TRBJ1-5; D unresolved. The CDR3 totals 13 residues. The V and J ends lost 1 base and 7 bases respectively, with 11 bases between them. Germline V gene sequence: CDR1 GTSNPN, CDR2 SVGIG (reference sequence). The CDR3 spells CAWSGGPLQPQHF. In DNA, the CDR3 is TGTGCCTGGAGTGGTGGACCCTTACAGCCCCAGCATTTT.

For the CDR3, the DNA is TGTGCCAGTAGTATCCGCCCGACAGGGCGGGAGCAGTACTTC. Its protein product is CASSIRPTGREQYF. V gene TRBV19 combines with J gene TRBJ2-7, with TRBD1 matching over 7 bases. Germline CDR1 reads LNHDA; CDR2 reads SQIVND (reference sequence). The CDR3 is made up of 14 amino acids. V shed 3 bases and J 7 bases; nucleotides not matched to a gene: 9. The full variable domain, in which reference TRBV19 and TRBJ2-7 provide the parts outside the CDR3, is DGGITQSPKYLFRKEGQNVTLSCEQNLNHDAMYWYRQDPGQGLRLIYYSQIVNDFQKGDIAEGYSVSREKKESFPLTVTSAQKNPTAFYLCASSIRPTGREQYFGPGTRLTVT.

This clone was counted a few times. The V gene is TRBV2, the J gene TRBJ1-1; possible D gene TRBD1, 5 bases. Germline-derived CDR1 and CDR2 are SNHLY and FYNNEI. The CDR3 has 13 residues. V was trimmed by 6 bases and J by 11 bases, leaving 19 bases between them. For the CDR3, the DNA is TGTGCCAGCAGGAGTAGACAGACAGAACGGGCTTTCTTT. Its protein is CASRSRQTERAFF.

The V call is TRBV5-1, the J call TRBJ2-5; no clear D gene. Looked up from germline, CDR1 is SGHRS and CDR2 is YFSETQ. V shed 0 bases and J shed 5 bases, with 11 bases lying between them. The CDR3 loop spans 14 amino acids. The DNA for the CDR3 is TGCGCCAGCAGCTTGGCTGGGGTAGAGGAGACCCAGTACTTC. This encodes CASSLAGVEETQYF.

This clone showed up just a few times. This chain links TRBV4-1 with TRBJ2-1, with 10 positions matching TRBD2. The germline gives CDR1 MGHRA, CDR2 YSYEKL. The CDR3 length is 17 residues. Trimming at V came to 6 bases and at J to 5 bases, leaving 13 bases not matched to a gene. The CDR3 loop is CASSQGFTSGANNEQFF. The CDR3 nucleotides read TGCGCCAGCAGTCAGGGGTTCACTAGCGGGGCGAACAATGAGCAGTTCTTC.

This clone was detected only a few times. The rearrangement uses TRBV6-5 and TRBJ2-7; tentative D call: TRBD1 (6 bases). The V gene lost 5 bases and the J gene lost 10 bases, with 15 bases spanning the gap. CDR1 and CDR2 from the germline V gene are MNHEY and SVGAGI. The CDR3 is 12 amino acids. The CDR3 loop reads CASSTGTRDQYF. CDR3 nucleotides: TGTGCCAGCAGTACAGGGACCCGAGACCAGTACTTC.

In this sample, this clone turned up once. The gene calls are TRBV6-1 and TRBJ1-6; D is uncertain. The CDR3 totals 12 residues. Germline CDR1 is MNHNS and CDR2 is SASEGT. Trimming removed 4 bases at V and 10 bases at J, with 8 bases between. As DNA, the CDR3 is TGTGCCAGCAGTGTCGGGAGCTCACCCCTCCACTTT. It encodes CASSVGSSPLHF.

The chain joins TRBV7-2 to TRBJ2-7; possibly TRBD2 for D (6 bases). V gave up 4 bases and J gave up 5 bases, with 18 bases separating them. This CDR3 is built from 15 residues. Germline CDR1 reads SGHTA; CDR2 reads FQGNSA. The CDR3 sequence is CASSSFRGAGNEQYF. The CDR3 DNA follows: TGTGCCAGCAGCTCGTTTCGCGGGGCGGGAAACGAGCAGTACTTC.

The chain combines TRBV5-6 with TRBJ1-2, with TRBD1 as a possible D gene (5 bases). The CDR3 runs to 13 residues. The V end lost 3 bases, the J end lost 5 bases, and 11 bases lay between the germline ends. Germline V gene data show CDR1 as SGHDT and CDR2 as YYEEEE. The CDR3 reads CASSYGGIYGYTF. In DNA form, the CDR3 reads TGTGCCAGCAGCTACGGGGGGATTTATGGCTACACCTTC. The full variable domain, in which reference TRBV5-6 and TRBJ1-2 provide the parts outside the CDR3, is DAGVTQSPTHLIKTRGQQVTLRCSPKSGHDTVSWYQQALGQGPQFIFQYYEEEERQRGNFPDRFSGHQFPNYSSELNVNALLLGDSALYLCASSYGGIYGYTFGSGTRLTVV.